One sample yielded the 3 T cell receptor beta chains listed below, sequenced in a study of T cells in Graves' hyperthyroidism and ophthalmopathy. The source material, RNA transcripts, was used to amplify TCR beta CDR3 regions. RT-PCR in the first round (using the HTBI primer set) targeted the TCR CDR3. TCRdb called the multiplex PCR reads again in MiXCR, with one record for every CDR3 protein. The data contain hundreds of thousands of distinct CDR3 sequences, 14% to 15% of them singletons. The sample comprised blood. Receptors originate from a man aged 18-30 years with Graves' ophthalmopathy.

This clonotype was recorded many times. This chain connects TRBV6-5 to TRBJ1-1, with D unresolved. This CDR3 has 11 amino acids. Looked up from germline, CDR1 is MNHEY and CDR2 is SVGAGI. V was clipped by 2 bases and J by 6 bases, with 4 bases between them. CDR3 protein: CASSYGAEAFF. The CDR3 DNA reads TGTGCCAGCAGTTACGGGGCTGAAGCTTTCTTT.

This clonotype was seen repeatedly, ten times or more. The V gene is TRBV12-3 or TRBV12-4, the J gene TRBJ2-2; tentatively, D is TRBD2 (6 bases). CDR3 length: 17 residues. The V and J ends lost 3 bases and 6 bases respectively, with 20 bases between them. CDR3 protein: CASSFSLAGGDPGELFF. DNA for the CDR3: TGTGCCAGCAGTTTTTCTTTGGCAGGAGGGGACCCCGGGGAGCTGTTTTTT.

This clonotype was observed at least ten times. The chain carries TRBV20-1 and TRBJ2-3; 11 bases agree with TRBD2. Unmatched junction bases numbered 10, after V lost 6 bases and J lost 2 bases. The length of the CDR3 is 16 residues. Per the germline V gene, CDR1 is DFQATT and CDR2 is SNEGSKA (reference sequence). CDR3 sequence reads: CSAKTSGGGFTDTQYF. The CDR3 bases are TGCAGTGCAAAAACTAGCGGGGGCGGATTCACAGATACGCAGTATTTT.